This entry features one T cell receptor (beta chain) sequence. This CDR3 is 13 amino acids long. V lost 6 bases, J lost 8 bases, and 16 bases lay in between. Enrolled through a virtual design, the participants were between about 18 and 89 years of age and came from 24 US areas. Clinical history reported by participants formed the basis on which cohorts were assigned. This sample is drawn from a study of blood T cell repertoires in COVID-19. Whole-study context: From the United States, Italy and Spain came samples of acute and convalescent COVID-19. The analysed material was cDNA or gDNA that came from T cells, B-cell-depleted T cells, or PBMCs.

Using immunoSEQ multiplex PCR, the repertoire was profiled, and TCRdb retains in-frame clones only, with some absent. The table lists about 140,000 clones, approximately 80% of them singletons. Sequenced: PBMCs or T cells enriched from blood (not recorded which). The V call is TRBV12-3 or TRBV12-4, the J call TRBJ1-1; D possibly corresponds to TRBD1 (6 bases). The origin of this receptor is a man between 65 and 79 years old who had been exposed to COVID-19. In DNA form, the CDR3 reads TGTGCCAGCAGACTGGCGGGGGCTGGAGAAGCTTTCTTT. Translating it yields CASRLAGAGEAFF.